This TCR beta chain was observed in a study of blood T cell repertoires in COVID-19. On the study more broadly: Italy, Spain and the United States were the sources of the convalescent and acute COVID-19 samples. T cells, B-cell-depleted T cells, or PBMCs provided the cDNA or gDNA that served as material.

In the study's own analysis: Amplification with reference gene primers provided the estimates of nucleated cell counts. This table comes from immunoSEQ multiplex PCR, and its TCRdb copy is limited to in-frame clones, with some not included. Clone size and the V and J calls come from that table; the DNA yielded D and trimming. Here the sample spans around 500,000 clones, 70% to 90% being singletons. This CDR3 spans 13 amino acids. Trimming removed 3 bases from V and 4 bases from J, with 11 bases in between. CDR1 is DFQATT and CDR2 is SNEGSKA in the germline V gene (reference sequence). Sequenced input: peripheral blood. The sequence was collected from a human donor in a cohort sampled during active COVID-19. V usage is TRBV20-1 and J usage is TRBJ2-3; weak D call: TRBD2 (5 bases). The CDR3 DNA is TGCAGTGCTAGTTACGGGGTCGCAGATACGCAGTATTTT. This sequence encodes CSASYGVADTQYF.